The 5 T cell receptor beta chains in this list originate from one sample, sequenced in a study of blood T cells in healthy people across ages. Sample-barcoded 5' priming and a J-beta primer mix drove a second PCR of roughly 7 to 11 cycles. MiXCR, applied by TCRdb to the 5' RACE reads, yields one record per CDR3 protein. In the table there are some 710,000 distinct CDR3 sequences, about 42% of which are singletons. Material: blood. These receptors all come from a man at least 80 years old in good health.

CDR3 in DNA: TGTGCCAGCAGCCGCACAGGGGGCGACGGCTATGGCTACACCTTC. It is translated as CASSRTGGDGYGYTF. The genes are TRBV12-3 or TRBV12-4 and TRBJ1-2; 9 bases are shared with TRBD1. Germline trimming cut 6 bases from V and 4 bases from J; bases unmatched to any gene: 9. The CDR3 totals 15 residues.

This chain joins TRBV20-1 and TRBJ2-7; 11 bases are shared with TRBD1. Germline trimming cut 0 bases from V and 6 bases from J; bases unmatched to any gene: 4. Germline loops: CDR1 DFQATT, CDR2 SNEGSKA (reference sequence). There are 14 residues in the CDR3. The CDR3 nucleotides are TGCAGTGCTAGAGACAGGACAGGGGGCCGCGAGCAGTACTTC. Protein sequence: CSARDRTGGREQYF.

The gene calls are TRBV20-1 and TRBJ1-2; D gene uncertain. The CDR3 is 13 amino acids. The germline gives CDR1 DFQATT, CDR2 SNEGSKA (reference sequence). V lost 0 bases, J lost 7 bases, and 12 bases lay in between. The DNA of the CDR3 is TGCAGTGCTAGAGATTCAGCTGGGCCTGGCTACACCTTC. Amino acid sequence: CSARDSAGPGYTF.

This clonotype was detected once. The chain uses TRBV20-1 and TRBJ2-3; D gene uncertain. Germline V gives CDR1 DFQATT, CDR2 SNEGSKA (reference sequence). The germline V and J ends were trimmed by 7 bases and 3 bases, with 14 bases remaining between them. The CDR3 length is 13 residues. The CDR3 reads CSVSVGVTDTQYF. CDR3 nucleotide sequence: TGCAGTGTTTCGGTCGGAGTAACAGATACGCAGTATTTT.

J is TRBJ2-3 and V is TRBV29-1; no reliable D call. Germline CDR1 is SQVTM and CDR2 is ANQGSEA. This CDR3 region has 11 residues. The CDR3 loop reads CSERTTDTQYF. For the CDR3, the DNA is TGCAGTGAAAGGACCACAGATACGCAGTATTTT.